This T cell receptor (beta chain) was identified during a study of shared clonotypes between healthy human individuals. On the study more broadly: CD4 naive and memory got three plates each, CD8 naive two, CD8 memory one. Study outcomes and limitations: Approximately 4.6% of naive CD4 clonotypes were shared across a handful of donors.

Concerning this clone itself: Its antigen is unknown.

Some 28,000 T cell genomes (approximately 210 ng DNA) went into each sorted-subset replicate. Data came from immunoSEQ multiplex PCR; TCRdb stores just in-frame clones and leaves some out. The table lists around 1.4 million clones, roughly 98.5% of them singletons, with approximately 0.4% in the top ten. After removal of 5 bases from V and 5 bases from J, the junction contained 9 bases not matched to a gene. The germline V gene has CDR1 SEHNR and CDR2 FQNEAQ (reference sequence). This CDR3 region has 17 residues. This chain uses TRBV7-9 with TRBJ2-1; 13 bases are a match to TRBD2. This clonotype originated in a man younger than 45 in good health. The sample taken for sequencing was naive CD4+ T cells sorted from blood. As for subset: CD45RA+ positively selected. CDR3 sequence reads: CASSPGGLAGNHNEQFF. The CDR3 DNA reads TGTGCCAGCAGCCCGGGGGGACTAGCGGGAAATCACAATGAGCAGTTCTTC.